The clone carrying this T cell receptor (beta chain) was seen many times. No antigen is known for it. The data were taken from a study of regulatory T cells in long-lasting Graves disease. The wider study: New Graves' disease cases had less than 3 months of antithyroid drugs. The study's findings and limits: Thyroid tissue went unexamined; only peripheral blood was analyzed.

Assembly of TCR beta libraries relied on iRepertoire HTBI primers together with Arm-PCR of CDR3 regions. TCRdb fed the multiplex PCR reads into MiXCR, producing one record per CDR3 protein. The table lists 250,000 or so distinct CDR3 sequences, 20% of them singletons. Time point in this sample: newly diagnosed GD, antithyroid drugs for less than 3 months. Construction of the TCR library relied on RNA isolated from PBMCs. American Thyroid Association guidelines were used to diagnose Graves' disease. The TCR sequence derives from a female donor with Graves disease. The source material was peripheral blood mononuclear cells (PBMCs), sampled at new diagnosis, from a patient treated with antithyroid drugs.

CDR3 DNA: TGTGCCAGCAGCTTAGCTCGAGGGGGCAAAAACATTCAGTACTTC. Its translation is CASSLARGGKNIQYF. The genes are TRBV11-2 and TRBJ2-4, with D tentatively TRBD1 (6 bases). The V and J ends lost 1 base and 3 bases respectively, with 10 bases between them. The CDR3 contains 15 residues. Germline CDR1 SGHAT, CDR2 FQNNGV.